What follows are 24 T cell receptor beta chains derived from one specimen sequenced in a study of CD8+ T cells in alopecia areata. Extraction of RNA preceded its reverse transcription into cDNA, which served as the sequencing template. Here immunoSEQ multiplex PCR was the method, and the copy in TCRdb shows in-frame clones only, minus some. The sample has approximately 210,000 clones, under 70% seen once. Treatment denoted: oral pan-JAK inhibitor, 5-10 mg twice daily. The sequencing used CD4+ T cells sorted from blood, collected at week 44, from a patient treated with tofacitinib. The receptor set was obtained from a human donor with alopecia areata.

This rearrangement joins TRBV6-1 to TRBJ2-7; the D gene could be TRBD1 or TRBD2 (5 bases each). Germline-derived CDR1 and CDR2 are MNHNS and SASEGT. V lost 8 bases, J lost 0 bases, and 11 bases lay in between. The length of the CDR3 is 13 residues. Here the CDR3 reads CASRGRSSYEQYF. In nucleotides, the CDR3 is TGTGCCAGCCGGGGCAGAAGCTCCTACGAGCAGTACTTC.

The chain is built from TRBV6-5 and TRBJ1-1, with D hard to call. The germline V gene has CDR1 MNHEY and CDR2 SVGAGI. The CDR3 extends over 13 amino acids. The V gene lost 0 bases and the J gene lost 5 bases, with 7 bases spanning the gap. CDR3 in amino acids: CASSYSAQTEAFF. The DNA for the CDR3 is TGTGCCAGCAGTTACTCCGCCCAGACTGAAGCTTTCTTT.

The chain recombines TRBV5-6 with TRBJ1-6; 10 bases agree with TRBD1. The V and J ends lost 4 bases and 7 bases, in that order; junction bases with no gene match: 11. The CDR3 runs to 17 residues. Germline CDR1 SGHDT, CDR2 YYEEEE. CDR3 in amino acids: CASSATGTGARNSPLHF. The CDR3 coding sequence is TGTGCCAGCAGCGCAACCGGGACAGGGGCTAGGAATTCACCCCTCCACTTT.

This clone has just a few counts. This chain joins TRBV6-5 and TRBJ1-6; D unresolved. Germline loops: CDR1 MNHEY, CDR2 SVGAGI. The CDR3 is 13 amino acids. The V end was cut by 0 bases, the J end by 8 bases, with 5 bases between. As DNA, the CDR3 is TGTGCCAGCAGTTACTCTTTGTATTCACCCCTCCACTTT. This codes for CASSYSLYSPLHF.

The V gene is TRBV29-1, the J gene TRBJ2-3; 8 bases match TRBD2. V was pared by 3 bases and J by 6 bases, with 5 bases of the junction left unmatched. The germline V gene has CDR1 SQVTM and CDR2 ANQGSEA. CDR3 length: 13 residues. CDR3 amino acids: CSVDGASGDTQYF. In nucleotides, the CDR3 is TGCAGCGTTGACGGGGCTAGCGGGGATACGCAGTATTTT.

The J gene is TRBJ1-6, the V gene TRBV5-1; 8 nucleotides line up with TRBD1. The CDR3 is made up of 17 amino acids. Unmatched junction bases numbered 11, after V lost 0 bases and J lost 9 bases. CDR1 is SGHRS, CDR2 YFSETQ, per germline. The CDR3 protein is CASSLVEGQAVLSPLHF. The CDR3 DNA reads TGCGCCAGCAGCTTGGTAGAGGGACAGGCGGTGCTTTCACCCCTCCACTTT. Complete variable domain (other parts from reference TRBV5-1 and TRBJ1-6): KAGVTQTPRYLIKTRGQQVTLSCSPISGHRSVSWYQQTPGQGLQFLFEYFSETQRNKGNFPGRFSGRQFSNSRSEMNVSTLELGDSALYLCASSLVEGQAVLSPLHFGNGTRLTVT.

This clone was found once. The gene calls are TRBV7-7 and TRBJ2-2; 9 bases agree with TRBD1. This CDR3 region has 19 residues. V lost 1 base, J lost 0 bases, and 9 bases stayed unmatched. Germline CDR1 SSHAT, CDR2 FNYEAQ (reference sequence). CDR3 sequence: CASSLVPGQGKANTGELFF. The CDR3 DNA reads TGTGCCAGCAGCTTAGTACCAGGACAGGGGAAAGCGAACACCGGGGAGCTGTTTTTT.

This chain uses TRBV27 with TRBJ1-2, with 8 bases matching TRBD1. The V gene's germline CDR1 is MNHEY and CDR2 SMNVEV (reference sequence). The CDR3 loop spans 15 amino acids. V dropped 6 bases and J dropped 7; count of bases not matched to a gene: 13. CDR3 sequence reads: CASSQDRGLIGGYTF. CDR3 sequence (DNA): TGTGCCAGCAGCCAAGACAGGGGTTTGATCGGTGGCTACACCTTC.

The V gene is TRBV30, the J gene TRBJ2-7; a possible D gene is TRBD2 (6 bases). Germline values: CDR1 GTSNPN, CDR2 SVGIG (reference sequence). The CDR3 loop spans 14 amino acids. The V gene lost 5 bases and the J gene lost 3 bases, with 17 bases spanning the gap. In DNA form, the CDR3 reads TGTGCCTGGGGTCGGGGACTGAAGAACTACGAGCAGTACTTC. This codes for CAWGRGLKNYEQYF.

This clone was counted once. The chain combines TRBV5-1 with TRBJ2-7, with D uncertain. V was clipped by 4 bases and J by 5 bases, with 19 bases between them. CDR3 size: 15 residues. Germline CDR1 reads SGHRS; CDR2 reads YFSETQ. Here the CDR3 DNA reads TGCGCCAGCAGCCGGAGCAGTATAGACCCTCACGAGCAGTACTTC. Its protein is CASSRSSIDPHEQYF.

The chain has TRBV5-4 and TRBJ2-7; a possible D gene is TRBD2 (7 bases). CDR1 SGHNT and CDR2 YYREEE come from the germline V gene (reference sequence). The V gene lost 2 bases and the J gene lost 0 bases, with 9 bases spanning the gap. The CDR3 is made up of 14 amino acids. This CDR3 is CASSLGGDSYEQYF. Here the CDR3 DNA reads TGTGCCAGCAGCTTAGGGGGGGACTCCTACGAGCAGTACTTC.

The chain recombines TRBV5-1 with TRBJ1-2, with a weak D call TRBD1 (6 bases). The V end lost 0 bases, the J end lost 4 bases, and 13 bases lay between the germline ends. CDR3 length equals 15 residues. CDR1 SGHRS and CDR2 YFSETQ come from the germline V gene. The CDR3 loop is CASSLAGAGAYGYTF. Written as DNA, the CDR3 is TGCGCCAGCAGCTTGGCTGGGGCAGGGGCCTATGGCTACACCTTC.

This chain links TRBV6-5 with TRBJ1-6, with 7 bases aligning to TRBD1. Germline CDR1 reads MNHEY; CDR2 reads SVGAGI. There are 14 residues in the CDR3. J lost 10 bases, V lost 6 bases, and 9 bases had no gene match. The CDR3 spells CASRPTGADSPLHF. The CDR3 DNA reads TGTGCCAGCAGACCCACAGGGGCGGACTCACCCCTCCACTTT.

This rearrangement joins TRBV9 to TRBJ2-7; D unresolved. V shed 3 bases and J shed 5 bases, with 18 bases lying between them. Germline lookup yields CDR1 SGDLS and CDR2 YYNGEE. The CDR3 is 15 residues long. The CDR3, as DNA: TGTGCCAGCAGCGAGCAGCCACTGCCCGGGCACGAGCAGTACTTC. Its translation is CASSEQPLPGHEQYF.

The V gene is TRBV29-1, the J gene TRBJ1-2; weak D call: TRBD1 (5 bases). There are 13 residues in the CDR3. Deletions cut 0 bases from V and 9 bases from J, with 14 bases between. In germline, CDR1 is SQVTM, CDR2 ANQGSEA. The CDR3 sequence: CSVEDQGTGCYTF. Written as DNA, the CDR3 is TGCAGCGTTGAAGATCAGGGAACAGGTTGCTACACCTTC.

The sample holds one count of this clone. This sequence joins TRBV30 and TRBJ2-7, with D possibly TRBD1 on 5 matching bases. The germline V and J ends were trimmed by 5 bases and 0 bases, with 14 bases remaining between them. The germline gives CDR1 GTSNPN, CDR2 SVGIG (reference sequence). CDR3 length: 14 residues. The DNA of the CDR3 is TGTGCCTGGGGGCAGGGTCCGGGCTCCTACGAGCAGTACTTC. It specifies CAWGQGPGSYEQYF.

J is TRBJ1-2 and V is TRBV29-1, with D maybe TRBD1 (6 bases). V lost 1 base and J lost 2, with 11 bases in between. Germline loops: CDR1 SQVTM, CDR2 ANQGSEA. The CDR3 runs 14 residues. In nucleotides, the CDR3 is TGCAGCGTTGAAGCGTTCACAGGGAACTATGGCTACACCTTC. Amino acids: CSVEAFTGNYGYTF.

DNA for the CDR3: TGTGCCAGCAGCTTGTCGCGTTCAGATACGCAGTATTTT. Amino acid sequence: CASSLSRSDTQYF. This chain links TRBV5-6 with TRBJ2-3; no firm D call. Per the germline V gene, CDR1 is SGHDT and CDR2 is YYEEEE. The CDR3 runs 13 residues. Trimming shortened V by 1 base and J by 4 bases, and 7 bases separated the two germline ends.

The J gene is TRBJ2-3, the V gene TRBV5-4; D could derive from TRBD1 or TRBD2 (5 bases each). Trimming shortened V by 7 bases and J by 5 bases, and 17 bases separated the two germline ends. This CDR3 region has 14 residues. Per germline, CDR1 SGHNT and CDR2 YYREEE (reference sequence). CDR3 DNA: TGTGCCAGCGAAACGGGGCCCCCGAAAGATACGCAGTATTTT. Its protein product is CASETGPPKDTQYF.

The chain links TRBV30 to TRBJ1-1; D is undetermined. The V gene lost 0 bases and the J gene lost 0 bases, with 11 bases spanning the gap. Germline assignment: CDR1 GTSNPN and CDR2 SVGIG (reference sequence). This CDR3 has 15 residues. The CDR3 bases are TGTGCCTGGAGTGTAATGGGCAACATGAACACTGAAGCTTTCTTT. Its translation: CAWSVMGNMNTEAFF.

The table lists this clone with a count of one. V and J are TRBV6-5 and TRBJ1-2; 7 bases are a match to TRBD1. The ends lost 5 bases at V and 8 bases at J; junction bases unmatched: 11. This CDR3 contains 14 residues. Germline loops: CDR1 MNHEY, CDR2 SVGAGI. The CDR3 reads CASSTTGRLQGYTF. In nucleotides, the CDR3 is TGTGCCAGCAGTACGACAGGGAGGTTACAGGGCTACACCTTC.

This chain joins TRBV18 and TRBJ2-3; the D gene is possibly TRBD2 (5 bases). Looked up from germline, CDR1 is KGHSH and CDR2 is LQKENI. V lost 1 base to trimming and J lost 0 bases, with 5 bases between them. The CDR3 length is 14 residues. CDR3 protein: CASSPRTSTDTQYF. CDR3 DNA sequence: TGTGCCAGCTCACCACGGACTAGCACAGATACGCAGTATTTT.

The genes are TRBV5-1 and TRBJ2-1; 12 bases line up with TRBD2. Germline V gene data show CDR1 as SGHRS and CDR2 as YFSETQ. Trimming at V came to 4 bases and at J to 6 bases, leaving 5 bases not matched to a gene. The length of the CDR3 is 15 residues. CDR3 in amino acids: CASSPGLAGSNEQFF. The DNA of the CDR3 is TGCGCCAGCAGCCCCGGACTAGCGGGGAGCAATGAGCAGTTCTTC.

The table lists this clone with a few counts. V is TRBV15 and J is TRBJ2-7, with TRBD1 matching 9 bases. The CDR3 has 15 amino acids. Germline trimming cut 5 bases from V and 2 bases from J; bases unmatched to any gene: 7. The germline CDR1 and CDR2 sequences are LNHNV and YYDKDF (reference sequence). CDR3 nucleotides: TGTGCCACCAGCTCCGGGGACAGGGACACCTACGAGCAGTACTTC. Translated, it gives CATSSGDRDTYEQYF.